This TCR beta chain emerged from a study of T cell changes during pregnancy in multiple sclerosis. Assay used: immunoSEQ multiplex PCR; TCRdb lists only in-frame clones, some missing. The sample yields tens of thousands of clones, 90% to 95% seen once. From germline, CDR1 is SGHRS and CDR2 YFSETQ. The V and J ends lost 1 base and 1 base respectively, with 8 bases between them. The CDR3 loop spans 14 amino acids. The sequencing here drew on peripheral blood, taken before pregnancy. The source of this sequence is a female donor with multiple sclerosis, enrolled in a pregnancy study. The chain employs TRBV5-1 and TRBJ2-5; D is undetermined. The CDR3 here is CASSLPGSQETQYF. The CDR3 region has the DNA TGCGCCAGCAGCTTGCCCGGGTCCCAAGAGACCCAGTACTTC.